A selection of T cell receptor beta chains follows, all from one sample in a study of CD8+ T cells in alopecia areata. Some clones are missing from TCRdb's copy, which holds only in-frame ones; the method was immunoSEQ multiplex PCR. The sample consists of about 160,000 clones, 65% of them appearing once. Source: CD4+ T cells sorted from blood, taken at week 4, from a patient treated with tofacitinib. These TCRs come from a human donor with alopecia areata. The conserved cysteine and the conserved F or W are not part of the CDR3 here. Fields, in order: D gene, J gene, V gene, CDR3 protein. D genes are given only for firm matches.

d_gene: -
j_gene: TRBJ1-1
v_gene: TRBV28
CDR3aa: ASSWNTEAF

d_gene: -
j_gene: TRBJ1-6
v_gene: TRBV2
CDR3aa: ASAGVVWQINSPLH

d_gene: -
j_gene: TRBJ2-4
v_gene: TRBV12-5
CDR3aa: ASGLVDYYGNIQY

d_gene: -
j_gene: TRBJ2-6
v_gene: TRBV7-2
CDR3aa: ASSLSMRANVLT

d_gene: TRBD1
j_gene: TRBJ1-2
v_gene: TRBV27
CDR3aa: ASSFRDRAHGYT

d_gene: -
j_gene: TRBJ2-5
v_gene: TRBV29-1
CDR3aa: SVLAGQETQY

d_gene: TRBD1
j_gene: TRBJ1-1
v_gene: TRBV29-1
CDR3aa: SVIRTGGTEAF

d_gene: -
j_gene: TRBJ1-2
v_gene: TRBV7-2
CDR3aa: ASSLGAPGYT

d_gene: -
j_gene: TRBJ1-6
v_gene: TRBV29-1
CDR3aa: SVPQDSPLH

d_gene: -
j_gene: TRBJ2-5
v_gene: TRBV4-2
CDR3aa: ASSQDPGAVGETQY

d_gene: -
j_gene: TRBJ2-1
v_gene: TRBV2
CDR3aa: ASSADGGGAYNEQF

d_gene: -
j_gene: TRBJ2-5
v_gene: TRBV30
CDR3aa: AWSVQLQETQY

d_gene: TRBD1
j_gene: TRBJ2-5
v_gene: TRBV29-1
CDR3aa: SVRQGQETQY

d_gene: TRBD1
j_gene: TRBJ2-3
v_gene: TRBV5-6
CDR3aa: ASSLVLTGGADTQY

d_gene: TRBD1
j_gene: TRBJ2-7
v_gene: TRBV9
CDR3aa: ASSVAGTGGYEQY

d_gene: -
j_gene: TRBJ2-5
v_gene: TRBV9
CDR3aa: ASSVGTAYQETQY

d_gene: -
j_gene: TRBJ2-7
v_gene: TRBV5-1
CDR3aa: ASSLTLDGHGGEQY

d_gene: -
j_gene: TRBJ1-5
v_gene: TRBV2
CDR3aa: ASSADSNQPQH

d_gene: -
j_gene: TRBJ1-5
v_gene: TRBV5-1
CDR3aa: ASSPDGLTRQPQH

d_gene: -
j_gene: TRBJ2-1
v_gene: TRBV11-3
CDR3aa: ASSLFGAENEQF

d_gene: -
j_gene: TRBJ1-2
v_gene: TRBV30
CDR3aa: AWSPRGGHPYGYT

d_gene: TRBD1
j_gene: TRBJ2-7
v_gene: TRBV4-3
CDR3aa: ASSHGGTGGYEQY

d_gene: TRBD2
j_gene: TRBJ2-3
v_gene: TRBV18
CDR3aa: ASSPIRTSGPGTDTQY

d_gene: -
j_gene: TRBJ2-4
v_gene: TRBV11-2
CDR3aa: ASSPSPAVDIQY

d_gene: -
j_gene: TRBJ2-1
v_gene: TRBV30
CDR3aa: AWRVAGLGEQF

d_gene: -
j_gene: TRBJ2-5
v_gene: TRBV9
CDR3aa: ASSPRQVRETQY

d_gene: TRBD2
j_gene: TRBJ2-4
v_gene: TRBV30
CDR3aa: AWSVGGDIQY

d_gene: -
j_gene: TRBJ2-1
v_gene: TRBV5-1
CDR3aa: ASSPSTGFSSYNEQF

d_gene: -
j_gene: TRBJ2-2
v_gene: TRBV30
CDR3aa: ARRSGANTGELF

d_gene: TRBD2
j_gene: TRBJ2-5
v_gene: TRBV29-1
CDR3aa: SVEVSTSGGGTQY

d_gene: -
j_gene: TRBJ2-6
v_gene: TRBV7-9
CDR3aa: ASSQTGSGANVLT

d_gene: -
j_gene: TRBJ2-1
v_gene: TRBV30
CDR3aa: AWKGSPAYNEQF

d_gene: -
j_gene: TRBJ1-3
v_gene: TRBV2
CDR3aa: ASSATGSHSGNTIY

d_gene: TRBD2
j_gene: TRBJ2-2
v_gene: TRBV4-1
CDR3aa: ASSPWTSGGTGELF

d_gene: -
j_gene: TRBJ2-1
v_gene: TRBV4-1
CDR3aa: ASSLLIYNEQF

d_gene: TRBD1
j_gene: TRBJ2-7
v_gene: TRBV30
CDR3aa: AWSAGQGVHEQY

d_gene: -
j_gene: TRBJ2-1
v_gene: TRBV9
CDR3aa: ASSVDRYNEQF

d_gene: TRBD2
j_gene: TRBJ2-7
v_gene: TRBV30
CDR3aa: AWSVSRGGEQY

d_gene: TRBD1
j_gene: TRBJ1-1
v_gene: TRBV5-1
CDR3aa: ASSGQGPEAF

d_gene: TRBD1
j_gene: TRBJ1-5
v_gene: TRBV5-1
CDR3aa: ASSPQGYSNQPQH

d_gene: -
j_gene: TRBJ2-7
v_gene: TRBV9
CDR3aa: ASSVSGESEQY

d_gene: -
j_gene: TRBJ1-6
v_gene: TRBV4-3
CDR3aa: ASSQADGDSYNSPLH

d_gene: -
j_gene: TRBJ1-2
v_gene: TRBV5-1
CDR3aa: ASSFGLTGNHYGYT

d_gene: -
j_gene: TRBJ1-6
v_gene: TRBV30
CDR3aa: AWTDGLEALH

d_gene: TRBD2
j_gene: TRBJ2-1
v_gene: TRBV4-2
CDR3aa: ASSQEAGGHLSYNEQF

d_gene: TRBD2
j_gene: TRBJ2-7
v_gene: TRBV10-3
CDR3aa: AIGGSGRGREQY

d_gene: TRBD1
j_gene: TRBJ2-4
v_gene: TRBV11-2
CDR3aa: ASSPGQLGLAKNIQY

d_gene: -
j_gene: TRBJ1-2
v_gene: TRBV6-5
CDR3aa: ASSYSIYRANYGYT

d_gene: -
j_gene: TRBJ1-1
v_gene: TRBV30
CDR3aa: AWFEENTEAF

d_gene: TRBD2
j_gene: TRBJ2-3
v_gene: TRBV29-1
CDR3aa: SVPSGGLADTQY

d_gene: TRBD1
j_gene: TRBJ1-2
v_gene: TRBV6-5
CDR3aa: ASSRDRGLYGYT